What follows describes a single T cell receptor beta chain. This entry is derived from a study of blood T cells in healthy people across ages. V gave up 2 bases and J gave up 7 bases; unmatched junction bases: 12. Germline CDR1 SGHTA, CDR2 FQGNSA. This CDR3 spans 16 amino acids. Alongside a J-beta primer mix, a sample-barcoded 5' primer served in a second PCR lasting about 7 to 12 cycles. TCRdb called the 5' RACE reads again in MiXCR, with one record for every CDR3 protein. The sample lists about 680,000 distinct CDR3 sequences, over 45% occurring once. The chain uses TRBV7-2 and TRBJ1-2, with TRBD1 matching 8 bases. The sequenced sample consisted of blood. The clonotype originates from a woman in her sixties in good health. The CDR3 reads CASSLSPPDREVGYTF. CDR3 in DNA: TGTGCCAGCAGCTTATCACCTCCGGACAGGGAGGTTGGCTACACCTTC. Full variable domain (remainder filled in from reference TRBV7-2 and TRBJ1-2): GAGVSQSPSNKVTEKGKDVELRCDPISGHTALYWYRQSLGQGLEFLIYFQGNSAPDKSGLPSDRFSAERTGGSVSTLTIQRTQQEDSAVYLCASSLSPPDREVGYTFGSGTRLTVV.